This TCR beta chain derives from a study of identical twins. This clonotype occurred a few times. TCRdb recomputed calls from the 5' RACE reads with MiXCR, one row per CDR3 protein. The sample comprises roughly 250,000 distinct CDR3 sequences, around an eighth of which are singletons, and around 8.9% rests with the top ten. The source material was memory (CD45RO+) T cells sorted from blood. The sequence was collected from a woman under 30 in good health.

The CDR3 spells CASSVAGDPYEQYF. For the CDR3, the DNA is TGTGCCAGCAGCGTAGCGGGAGATCCCTACGAGCAGTACTTC. The rearrangement uses TRBV9 and TRBJ2-7, with a weak D call TRBD2 (6 bases). The germline CDR1 and CDR2 sequences are SGDLS and YYNGEE. The CDR3 runs to 14 residues. Trimming shortened V by 0 bases and J by 2 bases, and 9 bases separated the two germline ends.